These T cell receptor beta chains were read from a single sample in a study of blood T cell repertoires in COVID-19. Sequencing was performed with immunoSEQ multiplex PCR; in TCRdb, only in-frame clones are kept and a portion is missing. This sample has 250,000 to 400,000 clones, with around 89% found just once. The sample taken for sequencing was peripheral blood. Receptor source: a woman aged 30 to 39 with COVID-19, enrolled during active disease. Each CDR3 is given with its conserved first and last residue. D genes are given only for firm matches. Part of the rows lack a size; the others show once, few, many or a class for expanded clones.

j_gene | v_gene | d_gene | abundance | CDR3aa | CDR3nt
TRBJ2-3 | TRBV7-9 | . | . | CASSHRTGSTDTQYF | TGTGCCAGCAGCCACCGGACGGGGAGCACAGATACGCAGTATTTT
TRBJ1-1 | TRBV5-4 | . | few | CASSLGGRVQGTEAFF | TGTGCCAGCAGCTTGGGGGGTAGAGTACAGGGCACTGAAGCTTTCTTT
TRBJ1-5 | TRBV24-1 | . | . | CATSDTRRSANQPQHF | TGTGCCACCAGTGATACTCGGAGGTCGGCCAATCAGCCCCAGCATTTT
TRBJ1-2 | TRBV4-1 | . | . | CASSQDTGEWGYTF | TGCGCCAGCAGCCAAGATACGGGGGAGTGGGGCTACACCTTC
TRBJ1-2 | TRBV4-1 | TRBD1 | few | CASSQGPGLQGANGYTF | TGCGCCAGCAGCCAAGGACCCGGATTACAGGGGGCGAATGGCTACACCTTC
TRBJ1-4 | TRBV7-9 | . | few | CASSWEQGTNEKLFF | TGTGCCAGCAGCTGGGAGCAGGGGACTAATGAAAAACTGTTTTTT
TRBJ1-5 | TRBV18 | TRBD1 | . | CASSPGTALLNQPQHF | TGTGCCAGCTCACCAGGGACAGCCTTACTCAATCAGCCCCAGCATTTT
TRBJ1-1 | TRBV5-1 | TRBD1 | . | CASGTGQVVGNTEAFF | TGCGCCAGCGGGACAGGGCAGGTTGTAGGGAACACTGAAGCTTTCTTT
TRBJ1-1 | TRBV5-4 | . | . | CASSLIGRRTEAFF | TGTGCCAGCAGCTTGATCGGAAGGCGGACTGAAGCTTTCTTT
TRBJ2-2 | TRBV19 | . | . | CASTGSPGELFF | TGTGCCAGTACCGGTTCCCCCGGGGAGCTGTTTTTT
TRBJ1-2 | TRBV28 | . | . | CASSFYSAGKNYGYTF | TGTGCCAGCAGTTTCTATTCTGCAGGGAAGAACTATGGCTACACCTTC
TRBJ1-1 | TRBV7-2 | TRBD1 | . | CASIPTGESSEAFF | TGTGCCAGCATCCCAACAGGGGAGTCGTCTGAAGCTTTCTTT
TRBJ2-1 | TRBV12-3/TRBV12-4 | TRBD1 | . | CASSYRGRNEQFF | TGTGCCAGCAGTTACAGGGGGCGAAATGAGCAGTTCTTC
TRBJ1-5 | TRBV2 | . | . | CASRDTGLSQPQHF | TGTGCCAGCAGAGATACAGGGTTAAGTCAGCCCCAGCATTTT
TRBJ1-1 | TRBV9 | . | . | CASSVEGNLNTEAFF | TGTGCCAGCAGCGTAGAGGGGAATCTGAACACTGAAGCTTTCTTT
TRBJ1-1 | TRBV18 | TRBD1 | . | CASSQGANMNTEAFF | TGTGCCAGCTCACAGGGGGCCAACATGAACACTGAAGCTTTCTTT
TRBJ2-1 | TRBV5-1 | . | . | CASSLVAGGGHEQFF | TGCGCCAGCAGCTTGGTGGCGGGCGGGGGCCATGAGCAGTTCTTC
TRBJ2-7 | TRBV10-2 | TRBD2 | . | CASSSGGGYEQYF | TGCGCCAGCAGTAGCGGGGGAGGCTACGAGCAGTACTTC
TRBJ1-1 | TRBV4-1 | . | once | CASSAWTAMNTEAFF | TGCGCCAGCAGCGCCTGGACAGCCATGAACACTGAAGCTTTCTTT
TRBJ1-2 | TRBV5-1 | TRBD1 | . | CASSLEGQQVGGYTF | TGCGCCAGCAGCTTGGAGGGACAGCAAGTGGGTGGCTACACCTTC
TRBJ1-1 | TRBV7-2 | . | . | CASSLVGSRGNTEAFF | TGTGCCAGCAGCTTAGTCGGTAGTAGAGGGAACACTGAAGCTTTCTTT
TRBJ2-7 | TRBV4-1 | TRBD1 | . | CASSPGQGPSYEQYF | TGCGCCAGCAGCCCGGGACAGGGACCGAGCTACGAGCAGTACTTC
TRBJ2-1 | TRBV3-1/TRBV3-2 | TRBD1 | . | CASSRTGGNEQFF | TGTGCCAGCAGCCGAACAGGGGGCAATGAGCAGTTCTTC